A selection of T cell receptor beta chains follows, all from one sample in a study of T cells expressing NK-cell markers. TCRdb re-analyzed the 5' RACE reads; it lists each CDR3 protein once, without DNA. The sample table includes under 600,000 distinct CDR3 sequences. The sequenced sample was blood T cells: a sorted CD56 or NKG2C T cell subset, CD4+ or CD8+ T cells, or bulk PBMC T cells (not recorded which). The source is a woman aged 45-65 years in good health. CDR3s include the opening cysteine and the closing phenylalanine or tryptophan.

j_call	v_call	cdr3_aa
TRBJ2-2	TRBV4-2	CASSQPTGELFF
TRBJ2-1	TRBV15	CATSREDRGIGEQFF
TRBJ2-2	TRBV5-1	CASSPRQGASGELFF
TRBJ2-1	TRBV9	CASSVTSGRAYEQFF
TRBJ2-7	TRBV7-9	CASSLEGQPHYEQYF
TRBJ2-3	TRBV5-1	CASSAGQYTQYF
TRBJ2-3	TRBV12-3/TRBV12-4	CASFRSGSATTDTQYF
TRBJ2-5	TRBV20-1	CSARAASTARSQYF
TRBJ1-1	TRBV5-1	CASSLGDLNTEAFF
TRBJ1-1	TRBV6-5	CASQPGGFNTEAFF
TRBJ2-1	TRBV25-1	CASAGGSYNEQFF